Described below is a single TCR beta chain sequence and its context. What it binds is unknown. The data derive from a study of cytotoxic CD8 clonotypes in ibrutinib-treated CLL. Study context: Of the patients, under 13 were relapsed/refractory, approximately 15 treatment-naive and fewer than 18 IGHV unmutated. Overall study findings and caveats: Public clonotypes, an uncommon group, contracted or remained stable on treatment. Sustained-remission and progressing patients were not sampled at matched times.

Produced via immunoSEQ multiplex PCR; TCRdb's table is partial and in-frame only. Of over 150,000 clones in the sample, about 80% were seen once. V lost 6 bases and J lost 0, with 12 bases in between. The CDR3 covers 14 residues. In germline, CDR1 is MNHEY, CDR2 SVGAGI. This material consisted of PBMCs, taken after 12 months of ibrutinib treatment. V and J are TRBV6-5 and TRBJ2-7; weak D call: TRBD2 (5 bases). The clonotype was recovered from a human donor with chronic lymphocytic leukemia. The CDR3 DNA follows: TGTGCCAGCAGCCCGTCGAGGGACTCCTACGAGCAGTACTTC. The encoded protein is CASSPSRDSYEQYF.